In its sample, the clone carrying this TCR beta chain was seen once. Its antigen remains unknown. The junction shows a germline mismatch at one end, possibly a read error. Combining a sample-barcoded 5' primer with a J-beta primer mix, a second PCR ran for roughly 7 to 12 cycles. TCRdb ran MiXCR on the 5' RACE reads and lists one entry per CDR3 protein. The sample carries about 800,000 distinct CDR3 sequences, around half recorded once. This sample was taken from a study of blood T cells in healthy people across ages. Whole-study results and caveats: In the absence of known donor CMV status, changes in expanded clonotypes were possibly confounded. Roughly linearly, TCR beta diversity per million T cells fell as age increased.

The donors, all healthy, were Caucasians living in Russia, aged about 6 to 95. Roughly 10 milliliters was the volume of peripheral blood drawn from each donor. Sequencing was carried out using blood. This TCR derives from a man of 80 years or more in good health.

CDR3: CASNQDRLYGYTF. In DNA, the CDR3 is TGTGCCAGCAACCAAGACCGGCTCTATGGCTACACCTTC. The V call is TRBV4-2, the J call TRBJ1-2, with D uncertain. The length of the CDR3 is 13 residues. Germline lookup yields CDR1 LGHNA and CDR2 YNFKEQ.